This T cell receptor beta chain was sequenced for a study of CD4+ T cells in melanoma. TCRdb keeps only in-frame clones here, not all; method: immunoSEQ multiplex PCR. Of about 140,000 clones detected, about 93% appear once; the ten largest clones hold over 1.5%. This clone was counted a single time. Germline CDR1 and CDR2: SGDLS and YYNGEE. The CDR3 has 15 amino acids. V shed 4 bases and J 3 bases; nucleotides not matched to a gene: 4. The V and J genes are TRBV9 and TRBJ2-2; 9 nucleotides match TRBD1. The receptor was derived from a human donor with melanoma. The DNA of the CDR3 is TGTGCCAGCAGCCCCCGACAGGGGGACACCGGGGAGCTGTTTTTT. This gives the protein CASSPRQGDTGELFF. The entire variable domain, with the rest obtained from reference TRBV9 and TRBJ2-2, is as follows: DSGVTQTPKHLITATGQRVTLRCSPRSGDLSVYWYQQSLDQGLQFLIQYYNGEERAKGNILERFSAQQFPDLHSELNLSSLELGDSALYFCASSPRQGDTGELFFGEGSRLTVL.